These T cell receptor beta chains were read from a single sample in a study of shared clonotypes between healthy human individuals. The method was immunoSEQ multiplex PCR; TCRdb's version includes in-frame clones alone and lacks a portion of them. The repertoire holds hundreds of thousands of clones, roughly 98% seen once, with 0.3% in the top ten. Input material: naive CD8+ T cells sorted from blood. Every receptor here comes from a man under 40 in good health. Each CDR3 is given with its conserved first and last residue. The D gene is left open where the match is weak. Expanded clones are given a class, and other clones once, few, many or no size at all.

j_gene	v_gene	d_gene	abundance	CDR3aa	CDR3nt
TRBJ2-7	TRBV28	.	.	CASSPISLGPFDEQYF	TGTGCCAGCTCACCCATATCCCTAGGTCCTTTTGACGAGCAGTACTTC
TRBJ2-2	TRBV7-9	.	.	CASSGLQGTGELFF	TGTGCCAGCAGCGGACTTCAGGGGACCGGGGAGCTGTTTTTT
TRBJ2-1	TRBV27	.	.	CASSSYGASMGEMQFF	TGTGCCAGCAGTTCTTATGGGGCCTCAATGGGCGAGATGCAGTTCTTC
TRBJ2-1	TRBV5-6	.	.	CASSPSYAGNEQFF	TGTGCCAGCAGCCCCTCTTACGCAGGCAATGAGCAGTTCTTC
TRBJ2-7	TRBV18	.	.	CASSRGAGIIYEQYF	TGTGCCAGCTCCCGTGGTGCGGGGATTATCTACGAGCAGTACTTC
TRBJ1-2	TRBV19	.	.	CASEREGGGYTF	TGTGCCAGCGAAAGGGAAGGAGGTGGCTACACCTTC
TRBJ1-2	TRBV11-2	.	.	CASSSGSNSDYGYTF	TGTGCCAGCAGCTCTGGGTCTAACTCCGACTATGGCTACACCTTC
TRBJ1-1	TRBV28	.	.	CASSRPREINTEAFF	TGTGCCAGCAGCCGCCCTAGGGAAATTAACACTGAAGCTTTCTTT
TRBJ2-5	TRBV19	.	.	CASSIRETQYF	TGTGCCAGTAGTATCCGAGAGACCCAGTACTTC
TRBJ2-7	TRBV30	.	.	CAWKDGSGVYEQYF	TGTGCCTGGAAGGACGGGAGCGGAGTCTACGAGCAGTACTTC
TRBJ2-1	TRBV27	TRBD1	.	CASSFLTGGLYNEQFF	TGTGCCAGCAGTTTTCTGACAGGGGGCCTATACAATGAGCAGTTCTTC
TRBJ2-7	TRBV27	TRBD1	.	CASSSGGAYEQYF	TGTGCCAGCAGTTCAGGGGGCGCCTACGAGCAGTACTTC
TRBJ1-2	TRBV7-9	.	.	CASSSTDGASYGYTF	TGTGCCAGCAGCTCAACCGACGGAGCATCCTATGGCTACACCTTC
TRBJ2-2	TRBV2	.	.	CASSVLVGGELFF	TGTGCCAGCAGTGTTTTGGTTGGCGGGGAGCTGTTTTTT
TRBJ2-5	TRBV7-9	.	.	CASSPLSGGERQETQYF	TGTGCCAGCAGCCCCCTTAGTGGGGGTGAGCGGCAAGAGACCCAGTACTTC
TRBJ1-1	TRBV29-1	.	.	CSVVRGTEAFF	TGCAGCGTTGTCAGGGGTACTGAAGCTTTCTTT
TRBJ1-5	TRBV6-1	.	.	CASKDRYQPQHF	TGTGCCAGCAAGGACCGCTATCAGCCCCAGCATTTT
TRBJ2-7	TRBV5-1	TRBD2	.	CASSSWTGGDYEQYF	TGCGCCAGCAGCTCTTGGACGGGAGGGGACTACGAGCAGTACTTC
TRBJ1-1	TRBV6-1	.	.	CASKQEGGMNTEAFF	TGTGCCAGCAAACAGGAGGGGGGTATGAACACTGAAGCTTTCTTT
TRBJ2-2	TRBV29-1	TRBD2	once	CSVEDRVLAGGILTGELFF	TGCAGCGTTGAAGATCGGGTATTAGCGGGAGGGATATTAACCGGGGAGCTGTTTTTT
TRBJ2-2	TRBV9	.	.	CASSVGGDTGELFF	TGTGCCAGCAGCGTAGGAGGGGACACCGGGGAGCTGTTTTTT
TRBJ2-1	TRBV6-6	.	.	CASSYSAETYNEQFF	TGTGCCAGCAGTTACTCCGCAGAAACCTACAATGAGCAGTTCTTC
TRBJ2-2	TRBV5-1	.	.	CASTYSLPNTGELFF	TGCGCCAGCACTTATTCCCTACCGAACACCGGGGAGCTGTTTTTT
TRBJ1-2	TRBV5-6	.	once	CASSPEGAGPSTGYTF	TGTGCCAGCAGCCCAGAGGGCGCAGGGCCAAGCACCGGCTACACCTTC
TRBJ1-1	TRBV2	.	.	CASSAPGQGYGTEAFF	TGTGCCAGCAGTGCCCCCGGGCAGGGGTATGGCACTGAAGCTTTCTTT
TRBJ2-5	TRBV7-6	.	.	CASSRTAYQETQYF	TGTGCCAGCAGCCGTACAGCGTACCAAGAGACCCAGTACTTC
TRBJ2-7	TRBV7-2	.	.	CASSENRVDGSYEQYF	TGTGCCAGCAGCGAAAATAGGGTGGACGGCTCCTACGAGCAGTACTTC
TRBJ2-7	TRBV6-5	TRBD1	once	CASSYETGSYYEQYF	TGTGCCAGCAGTTACGAGACAGGGAGCTACTACGAGCAGTACTTC
TRBJ2-7	TRBV4-1	.	.	CASSQDELVAYEQYF	TGCGCCAGCAGCCAAGACGAACTAGTCGCCTACGAGCAGTACTTC
TRBJ2-3	TRBV5-4	TRBD2	.	CASSLLAGGTDTQYF	TGTGCCAGCAGCTTGTTGGCGGGAGGGACAGATACGCAGTATTTT
TRBJ2-3	TRBV11-2	.	.	CASRGEFGDTQYF	TGTGCCAGCAGGGGTGAGTTTGGAGATACGCAGTATTTT
TRBJ2-5	TRBV13	TRBD2	.	CASSLSASGTQETQYF	TGTGCCAGCAGCTTAAGTGCTAGCGGGACCCAAGAGACCCAGTACTTC
TRBJ1-4	TRBV5-1	.	.	CASSLGTAENEKLFF	TGCGCCAGCAGCTTGGGGACAGCCGAAAATGAAAAACTGTTTTTT
TRBJ2-7	TRBV7-9	.	once	CASSSSRESYEQYF	TGTGCCAGCAGCTCGTCGAGGGAGAGCTACGAGCAGTACTTC
TRBJ1-1	TRBV28	.	.	CASKRGLNTEAFF	TGTGCCAGCAAGCGGGGCTTGAACACTGAAGCTTTCTTT
TRBJ2-7	TRBV29-1	TRBD2	.	CSVLGLGGYEQYF	TGCAGCGTTCTCGGACTAGGCGGGTACGAGCAGTACTTC
TRBJ2-1	TRBV11-2	.	.	CASSLDPVLGSSYNEQFF	TGTGCCAGCAGCTTAGATCCTGTCTTGGGTAGCTCCTACAATGAGCAGTTCTTC
TRBJ1-1	TRBV4-3	TRBD1	.	CASSQVIGTGGRNTEAFF	TGCGCCAGCAGCCAAGTGATCGGGACAGGGGGCAGGAACACTGAAGCTTTCTTT
TRBJ2-7	TRBV27	TRBD2	.	CASMRGVAGPWGQYF	TGTGCCAGCATGAGGGGAGTAGCGGGCCCTTGGGGGCAGTACTTC
TRBJ2-1	TRBV28	.	.	CASSFKGGWHEQFF	TGTGCCAGCAGTTTTAAGGGAGGTTGGCATGAGCAGTTCTTC
TRBJ2-7	TRBV27	.	.	CASSVKGQSSYEQYF	TGTGCCAGCAGTGTAAAGGGGCAGAGCTCCTACGAGCAGTACTTC
TRBJ2-5	TRBV11-2	TRBD1	once	CASSASRQGAGETQYF	TGTGCCAGCAGCGCTTCCCGACAGGGGGCTGGAGAGACCCAGTACTTC
TRBJ2-3	TRBV10-1	.	.	CATTPGLIGTDTQYF	TGCGCCACTACGCCCGGACTTATCGGGACAGATACGCAGTATTTT
TRBJ2-3	TRBV13	TRBD2	.	CASIDTGTSGNTQYF	TGTGCCAGCATTGATACCGGGACTAGCGGTAATACGCAGTATTTT
TRBJ2-3	TRBV5-1	.	.	CASSFPREKATDTQYF	TGCGCCAGCAGCTTCCCACGGGAGAAGGCCACAGATACGCAGTATTTT
TRBJ2-1	TRBV5-1	TRBD1	.	CASSLIPGQGIFSYNEQFF	TGCGCCAGCAGCTTAATACCGGGACAGGGGATATTCTCCTACAATGAGCAGTTCTTC
TRBJ2-7	TRBV5-4	TRBD2	.	CASSYTSELAYEQYF	TGTGCCAGCAGTTATACTAGCGAGTTAGCCTACGAGCAGTACTTC
TRBJ2-6	TRBV7-9	.	.	CASFGVSSGANVLTF	TGTGCCAGCTTTGGAGTTTCCTCTGGGGCCAACGTCCTGACTTTC